The entry that follows covers one T cell receptor beta chain sequence. Its specific antigen is unknown. No base qualities exist here, and no much larger clone lies one base off it. The cohort comprised more than 550 healthy bone marrow donors. At the time of sampling, all cohort members were nominally healthy, though unrecorded immune exposures were likely present. The donor was CMV seropositive and was included in the group of 290 or so seropositive cohort members. Every donor gave a peripheral blood sample, and the peripheral blood mononuclear cells from that sample were used for TCR beta sequencing. The Qiagen DNeasy Blood Extraction Kit was used to extract genomic DNA from the blood cell samples. The sample comes from a study of cytomegalovirus exposure and HLA in healthy donors (dated by TCRdb to the late 2010s). A note on the overall study: An earlier analysis of roughly 610 of the donors reported about 280 Gb of sequence data and about 120 million unique TCR beta sequences obtained from about 200 million T cells. Donor age, sex, ethnicity and CMV serostatus were compiled alongside the repertoire data. To predict cytomegalovirus infection status, the study combined high-throughput TCR immunosequencing, statistical association of individual TCRs with disease status, and machine learning. The aim of the study was to test whether cataloging public T cell receptors could identify signatures of past pathogen exposure. The number of typed donors differed by locus: roughly 629-640 for A, B, C, DRB1 and DQB1; 500 to 550 for DQA1; around 580 for DPA1; and 400 to 480 for DPB1. Of the roughly 410 genotyped donors, roughly 76% were placed in the genetic ancestry cluster associated with self-reported Caucasian donors. In addition to the first cohort of approximately 650 subjects, a separate validation cohort of approximately 120 different subjects was used. A later genetic analysis took genome-wide SNP genotypes for about 65% of the 666 donors and used that subset as a discovery cohort. An earlier analysis of some 600 of the donors applied high-throughput TCR beta sequencing to assess whether each TCR beta V gene segment acted as functional or pseudogenic. Roughly 300 gigabases of sequencing data and 70 million to 100 million unique TCR sequences made up an early release that covered 500 to 700 HLA-typed donors. A later analysis re-examined previously published TCR beta repertoires from 600 to 700 donors and added high-resolution HLA genotyping to investigate patterns of TCR occurrence. All discovery cohort repertoires had been generated on a single sequencing platform. The T cell repertoires of several hundred subjects were profiled by immunosequencing and related to cytomegalovirus serostatus. Class I and class II HLA loci were covered by the typing at four-digit resolution. Because of strong linkage in the cohort, 5 or 6 DR-DQ haplotypes were treated as single units for association and clustering. On average, roughly 250,000 unique TCR beta nucleotide sequences were sequenced per donor among fewer than 500 genotyped donors of the cohort, with 15% to 20% of those sequences being non-productive. Rather than using new phenotypic data, the later analysis identified candidate immune exposures from TCR beta sequences and from how often those sequences occurred across donors. General findings and caveats noted by the study authors: The only immune exposure information available for the cohort was CMV serostatus. While some public TCRs were present in many individuals, most TCR sequences turned up only very rarely across donors. When HLA alleles, especially DR and DQ, strongly co-occurred, TCR associations were difficult to assign to individual alleles. Correlated functional status among segregating V segments might reflect linkage disequilibrium, but an unknown experimental factor could not be ruled out. The classifier was reported to diagnose cytomegalovirus status with high specificity and sensitivity in both the original and validation cohorts. A later analysis associated about 17,000 TCR beta sequences with specific HLA alleles at a false discovery rate of 0.05. Because counts were too low, under 20 rarely observed V segments, including chromosome 9 orphons, were left out of the earlier analysis of over 550 of the donors. A later analysis reported that several top co-occurrence clusters appeared linked to parvovirus B19, influenza, CMV and Epstein-Barr virus. It was suggested by the authors that the approach could potentially be generalized to other disease states and immunological phenotypes. A group of highly shared sequence variants was considered likely to be a technical artifact of the sequencing pipeline. HLA typing was unavailable for some donors at each locus, so association tests used only the typed subset. In vitro tests confirmed that a few of the cytomegalovirus-associated TCR beta chains recognize cytomegalovirus antigens. The cohort was sequenced for TCR beta chains only, and without alpha or paired-chain data the features that could be detected were limited. In a later analysis, the rate of TCR association differed among HLA loci, with DRB1 alleles having the most associated TCRs and HLA-C alleles having the fewest. The 87-base-pair reads could not distinguish some IMGT-functional V segments, including TRBV6-2 and TRBV6-3, so those segments were excluded. Compared with the approximately 720-donor mean, donors in an Asian-associated ancestry cluster had fewer N-insertions in productive TCRs, according to a later genetic analysis. A further reported finding was that TCR beta sequences accurately predicted the HLA-A and HLA-B alleles for most subjects in the first cohort. A later analysis found that most CMV-associated TCR beta chains appeared HLA-restricted, with HLA associations seemingly driven largely by CMV exposure. An association between a missense DCLRE1C variant and V-gene and J-gene trimming of TCR beta chains was found in a later genetic analysis and replicated in an independent cohort. Presence/absence analyses assumed roughly uniform sequencing depth across donors, an assumption that may not hold. The study listed 150 to 200 TCR beta chains as associated with cytomegalovirus. In a later analysis, HLA-associated TCR beta chains showed more clonal expansion and lower generation probabilities than non-associated chains that were equally common. In an earlier analysis of around 500 of the donors, most TCR beta V segments appeared in productive rearrangements about 90% or about 30% of the time, broadly matching IMGT annotations.

Reading from cysteine to phenylalanine, the CDR3 counts 14 amino acids. Only the CDR3 DNA is retained, 42 bases long and in frame from the first base. Sequences SGDLS (CDR1) and YYNGEE (CDR2) are obtained from the germline V gene. V loses 4 bases, J loses 3 bases, and the germline ends lie 11 bases apart. Libraries were built with the immunoSEQ multiplex PCR assay. For the multiplex PCR, a mixture combining 60 forward primers for TCR Vbeta segments and 13 reverse primers for TCR Jbeta segments was used. A multiplex PCR assay on genomic DNA amplified the CDR3 region of rearranged TCR beta genes. The Illumina HiSeq System was used to sequence the amplified TCR beta libraries as 87-base-pair reads. In the source study's methods: A later analysis counted about 82 million unique TCR beta chains across the 650 to 800 repertoires, and 9.5 million to 11 million of these chains were shared by at least two donors. A nearest-neighbor algorithm error-corrected the raw reads and collapsed the reads into unique sequences, merging closely related sequences to remove PCR and sequencing errors. V, D and J gene segments were assigned by aligning CDR3 sequences to IMGT reference sequences. For a sequence to be retained, a match of at least six nucleotides to both a V gene segment and a J gene segment was required. A rearrangement was called productive if the CDR3 had no stop codons and remained in frame with V and J, and every other rearrangement was called non-productive. CDR3 was defined according to IMGT convention as the region running from the second conserved V-encoded cysteine to the conserved J-encoded phenylalanine. Sequences without an unambiguous match to a single V gene segment were excluded from the earlier analysis of several hundred of the donors. In an earlier analysis of several hundred of the donors, V segments were called functional above 56.7% productive rearrangements and were called segregating when the between-donor standard deviation exceeded 5%. A statistical classification framework was developed to diagnose cytomegalovirus status using the catalog of TCR beta chain sequences. V and J gene assignment, in a later analysis, came from comparing TCR nucleotide sequences with IMGT/GENE-DB human TR gene sequences. In a later analysis, CDR3 sequences and most-parsimonious VDJ recombination scenarios were assigned using the TCRdist pipeline. In a later analysis, every TCR beta chain was defined by the combination of its CDR3 amino acid sequence and its V-gene family, and reads without a unique V-gene family were dropped. As a way to deal with suspected cross-contamination and a sequencing artifact, a later analysis dropped 450 to 700 nucleotide sequences that were highly shared and had low generation probability. For each public chain, a later analysis derived a clonal expansion index from normalized ranks of inferred template counts within each repertoire. A later analysis computed generation probabilities with a VDJ recombination model fitted to out-of-frame rearrangements, and checked the results against IGoR. Hypergeometric tests were used in a later analysis to score TCR-TCR, TCR-HLA and TCR-CMV co-occurrence, with a repertoire-size bias correction applied to the TCR pairs. A later analysis estimated false discovery rates by permuting HLA or CMV assignments 20 times. A later analysis grouped co-occurring TCRs with DBSCAN, adding TCRdist sequence similarity when clustering within HLA-allele-positive subsets. Repertoires with fewer than 30,000 or more than 120,000 public chains were left out of co-occurrence clustering, as were about 5 repertoires with anomalous nucleotide sharing. TCRdb stores this immuneACCESS table with in-frame sequences only. Part of the clones is absent; in the studies checked, under half of the shortfall reflects unresolved V genes, and no reason is known for the rest. D and trimming were read from the DNA, whereas the V and J calls and clone size are those reported in that table. In this sample the table shows around 150,000 clones, about 75% of which occur a single time. Of the sample, more than 0.75% is held by the ten largest clones.

The sequence joins TRBV9 to TRBJ2-1; the best D guess is TRBD1, with 5 bases matching. This clonotype was obtained from a woman in her forties or fifties in good health and CMV-seropositive. The sample was PBMCs. The CDR3 amino acid sequence is: CASSPDSFYNEQFF. The nucleotides are TGTGCCAGCAGCCCCGACAGTTTCTACAATGAGCAGTTCTTC.